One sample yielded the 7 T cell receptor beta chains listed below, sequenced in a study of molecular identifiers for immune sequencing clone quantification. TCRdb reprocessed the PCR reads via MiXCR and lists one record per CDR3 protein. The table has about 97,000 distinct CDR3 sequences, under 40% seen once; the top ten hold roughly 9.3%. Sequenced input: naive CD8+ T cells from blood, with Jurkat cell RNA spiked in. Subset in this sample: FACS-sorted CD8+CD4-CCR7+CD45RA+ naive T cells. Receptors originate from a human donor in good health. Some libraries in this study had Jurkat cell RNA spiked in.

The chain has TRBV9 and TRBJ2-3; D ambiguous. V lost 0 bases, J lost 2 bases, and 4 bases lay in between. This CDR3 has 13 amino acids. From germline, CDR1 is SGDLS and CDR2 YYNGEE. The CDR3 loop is CASSVEFTDTQYF. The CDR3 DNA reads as TGTGCCAGCAGCGTAGAGTTCACAGATACGCAGTATTTT.

Written as DNA, the CDR3 is TGTGCCAGCAAGGGGCCCTGGGAGACCCAGTACTTC. Translating it yields CASKGPWETQYF. This chain joins TRBV27 and TRBJ2-5; tentative D call: TRBD1 (5 bases). Trimming pared 7 bases from V and 5 bases from J, leaving 11 bases between. The CDR3 spans 12 residues. From germline, CDR1 is MNHEY and CDR2 SMNVEV (reference sequence).

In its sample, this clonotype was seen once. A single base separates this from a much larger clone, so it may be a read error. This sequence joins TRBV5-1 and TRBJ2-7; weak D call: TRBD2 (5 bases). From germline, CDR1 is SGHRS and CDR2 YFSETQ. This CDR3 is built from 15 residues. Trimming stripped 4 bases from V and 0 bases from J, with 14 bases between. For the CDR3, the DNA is TGCGCCAGCAGCATGGCCCCCGACTACTCCTACGAGCAGTACTTC. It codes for CASSMAPDYSYEQYF.

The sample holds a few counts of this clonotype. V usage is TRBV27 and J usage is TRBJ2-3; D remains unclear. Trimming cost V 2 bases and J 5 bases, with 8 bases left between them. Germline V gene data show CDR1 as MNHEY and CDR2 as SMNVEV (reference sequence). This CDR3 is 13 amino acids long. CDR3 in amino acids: CASSLMVKDTQYF. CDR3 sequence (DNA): TGTGCCAGCAGTTTAATGGTGAAAGATACGCAGTATTTT.

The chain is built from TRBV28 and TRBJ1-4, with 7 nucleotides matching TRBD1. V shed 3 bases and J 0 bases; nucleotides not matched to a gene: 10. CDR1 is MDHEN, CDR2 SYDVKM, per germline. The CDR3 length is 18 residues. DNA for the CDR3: TGTGCCAGCAGTTTCGACCGACAGGGATCCCCAACTAATGAAAAACTGTTTTTT. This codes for CASSFDRQGSPTNEKLFF.

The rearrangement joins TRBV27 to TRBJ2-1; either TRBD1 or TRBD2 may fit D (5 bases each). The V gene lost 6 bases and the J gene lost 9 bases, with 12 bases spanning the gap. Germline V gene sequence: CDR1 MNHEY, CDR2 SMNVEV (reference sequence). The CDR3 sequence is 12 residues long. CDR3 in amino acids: CASRLAGTEQFF. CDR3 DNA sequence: TGTGCCAGCAGATTAGCCGGGACTGAGCAGTTCTTC.

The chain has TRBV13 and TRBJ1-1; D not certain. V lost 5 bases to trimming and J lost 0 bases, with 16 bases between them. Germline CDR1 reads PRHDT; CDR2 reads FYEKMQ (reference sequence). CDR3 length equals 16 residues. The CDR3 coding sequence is TGTGCCAGCAGCCTCACCAGTACAAGGGTGAACACTGAAGCTTTCTTT. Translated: CASSLTSTRVNTEAFF.